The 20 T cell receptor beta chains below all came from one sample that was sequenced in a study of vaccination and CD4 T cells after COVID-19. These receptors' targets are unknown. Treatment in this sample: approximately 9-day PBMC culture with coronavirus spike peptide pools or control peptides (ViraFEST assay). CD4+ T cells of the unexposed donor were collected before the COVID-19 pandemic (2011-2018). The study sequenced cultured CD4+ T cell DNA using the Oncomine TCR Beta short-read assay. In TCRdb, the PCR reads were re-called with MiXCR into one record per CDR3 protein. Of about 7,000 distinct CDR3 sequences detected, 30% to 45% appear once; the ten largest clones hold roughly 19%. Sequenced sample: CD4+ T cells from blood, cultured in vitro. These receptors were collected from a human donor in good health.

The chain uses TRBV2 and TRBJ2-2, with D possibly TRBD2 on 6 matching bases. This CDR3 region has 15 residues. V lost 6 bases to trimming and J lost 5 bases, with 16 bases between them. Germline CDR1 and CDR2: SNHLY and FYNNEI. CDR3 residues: CASRGGSPLTGELFF. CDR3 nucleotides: TGTGCCAGCAGGGGAGGCAGCCCACTGACCGGGGAGCTGTTTTTT.

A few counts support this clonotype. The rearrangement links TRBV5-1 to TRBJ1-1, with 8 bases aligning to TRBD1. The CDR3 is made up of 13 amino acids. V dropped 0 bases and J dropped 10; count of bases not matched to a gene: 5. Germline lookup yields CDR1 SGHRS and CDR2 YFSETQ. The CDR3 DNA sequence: TGCGCCAGCAGCTTGGGACAGGGGATAGGAGCTTTCTTT. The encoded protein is CASSLGQGIGAFF.

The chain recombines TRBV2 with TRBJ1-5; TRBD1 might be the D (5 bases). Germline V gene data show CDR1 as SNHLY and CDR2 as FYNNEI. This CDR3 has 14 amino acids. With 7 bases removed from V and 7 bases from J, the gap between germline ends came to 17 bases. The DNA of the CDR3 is TGTGCCAGCACCATGGGGGTGCTGGGACAGCCCCAGCATTTT. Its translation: CASTMGVLGQPQHF.

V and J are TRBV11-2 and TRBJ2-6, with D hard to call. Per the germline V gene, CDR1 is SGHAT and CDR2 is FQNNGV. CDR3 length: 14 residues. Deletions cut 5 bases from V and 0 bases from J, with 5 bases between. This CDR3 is CASSPGSGANVLTF. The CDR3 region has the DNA TGTGCCAGCAGCCCCGGCTCTGGGGCCAACGTCCTGACTTTC.

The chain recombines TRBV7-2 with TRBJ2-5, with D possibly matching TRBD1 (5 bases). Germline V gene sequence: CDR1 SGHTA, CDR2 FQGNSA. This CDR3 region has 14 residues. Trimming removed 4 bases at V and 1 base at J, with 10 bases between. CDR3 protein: CASSSTVPQETQYF. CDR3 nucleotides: TGTGCCAGCAGCTCGACAGTGCCCCAAGAGACCCAGTACTTC.

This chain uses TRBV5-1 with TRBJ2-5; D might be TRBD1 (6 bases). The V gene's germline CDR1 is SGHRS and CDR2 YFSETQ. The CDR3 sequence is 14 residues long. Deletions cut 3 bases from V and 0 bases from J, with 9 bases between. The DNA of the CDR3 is TGCGCCAGCAGCTGGGACATACACCAAGAGACCCAGTACTTC. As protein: CASSWDIHQETQYF.

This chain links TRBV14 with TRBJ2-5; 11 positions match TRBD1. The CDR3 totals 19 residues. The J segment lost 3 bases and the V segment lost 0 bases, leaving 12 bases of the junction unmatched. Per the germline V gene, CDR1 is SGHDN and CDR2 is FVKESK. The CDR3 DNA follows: TGTGCCAGCAGCCAAGATAGGACAGGGGGCGCCGGTCAGGAAGAGACCCAGTACTTC. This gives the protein CASSQDRTGGAGQEETQYF.

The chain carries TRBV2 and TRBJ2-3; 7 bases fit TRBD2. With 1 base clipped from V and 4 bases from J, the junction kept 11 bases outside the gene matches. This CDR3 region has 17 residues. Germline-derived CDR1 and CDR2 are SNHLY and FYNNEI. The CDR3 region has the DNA TGTGCCAGCAGTGAAGATGTGATGGGCGGGAGCGCAGATACGCAGTATTTT. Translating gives CASSEDVMGGSADTQYF.

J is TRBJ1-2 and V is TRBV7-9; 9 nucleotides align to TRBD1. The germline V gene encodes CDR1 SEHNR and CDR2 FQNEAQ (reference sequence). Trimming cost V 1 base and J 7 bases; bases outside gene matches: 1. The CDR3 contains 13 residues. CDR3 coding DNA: TGTGCCAGCAGCTTAGGGACAGGGGTTGGCTACACCTTC. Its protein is CASSLGTGVGYTF.

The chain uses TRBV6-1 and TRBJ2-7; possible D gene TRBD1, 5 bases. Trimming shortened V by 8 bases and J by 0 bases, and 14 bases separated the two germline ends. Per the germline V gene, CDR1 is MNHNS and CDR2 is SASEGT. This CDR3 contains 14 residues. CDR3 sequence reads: CASLDSPSSYEQYF. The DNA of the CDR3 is TGTGCCAGCCTCGACAGTCCCAGCTCCTACGAGCAGTACTTC.

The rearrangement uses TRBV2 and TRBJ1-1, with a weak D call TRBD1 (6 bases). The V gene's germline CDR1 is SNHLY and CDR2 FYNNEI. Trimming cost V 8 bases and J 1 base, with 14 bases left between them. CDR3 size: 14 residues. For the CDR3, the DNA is TGTGCCAGCCCTGCAAAGGACAGGAACACTGAAGCTTTCTTT. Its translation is CASPAKDRNTEAFF.

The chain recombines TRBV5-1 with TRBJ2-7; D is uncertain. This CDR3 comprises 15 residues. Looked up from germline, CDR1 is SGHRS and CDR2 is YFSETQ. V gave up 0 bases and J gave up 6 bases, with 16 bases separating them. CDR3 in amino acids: CASSLEPNLFGEQYF. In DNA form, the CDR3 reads TGCGCCAGCAGCTTGGAACCTAATCTCTTTGGCGAGCAGTACTTC.

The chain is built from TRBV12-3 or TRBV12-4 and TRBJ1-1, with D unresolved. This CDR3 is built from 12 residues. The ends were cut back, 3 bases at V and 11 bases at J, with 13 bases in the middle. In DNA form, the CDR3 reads TGTGCCAGCAGTTTTCGGGTAGGGAATGCTTTCTTT. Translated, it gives CASSFRVGNAFF.

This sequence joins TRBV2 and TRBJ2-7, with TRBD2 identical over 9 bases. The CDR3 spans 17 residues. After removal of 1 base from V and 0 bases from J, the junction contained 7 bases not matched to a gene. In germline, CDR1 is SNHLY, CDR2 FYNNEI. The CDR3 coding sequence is TGTGCCAGCAGTGAAGAGGAGCTAGCGGGGAGCTCCTACGAGCAGTACTTC. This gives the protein CASSEEELAGSSYEQYF.

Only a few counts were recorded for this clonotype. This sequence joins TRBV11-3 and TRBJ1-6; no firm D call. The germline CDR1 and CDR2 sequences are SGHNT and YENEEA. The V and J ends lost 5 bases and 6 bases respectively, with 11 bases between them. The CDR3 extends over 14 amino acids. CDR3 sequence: CASSNGMPNSPLHF. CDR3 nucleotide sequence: TGTGCCAGCAGCAATGGGATGCCTAATTCACCCCTCCACTTT. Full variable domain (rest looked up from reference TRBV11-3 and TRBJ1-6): EAGVVQSPRYKIIEKKQPVAFWCNPISGHNTLYWYLQNLGQGPELLIRYENEEAVDDSQLPKDRFSAERLKGVDSTLKIQPAELGDSAVYLCASSNGMPNSPLHFGNGTRLTVT.

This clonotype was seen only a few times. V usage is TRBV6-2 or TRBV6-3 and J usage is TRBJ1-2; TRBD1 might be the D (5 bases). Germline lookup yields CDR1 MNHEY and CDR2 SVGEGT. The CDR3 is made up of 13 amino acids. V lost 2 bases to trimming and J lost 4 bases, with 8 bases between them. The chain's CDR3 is CASSYAGGYGYTF. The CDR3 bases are TGTGCCAGCAGTTACGCGGGGGGCTATGGCTACACCTTC.

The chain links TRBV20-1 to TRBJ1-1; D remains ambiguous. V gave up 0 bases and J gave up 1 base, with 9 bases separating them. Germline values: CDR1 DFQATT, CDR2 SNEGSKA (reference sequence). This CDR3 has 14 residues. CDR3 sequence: CSARDFAGNTEAFF. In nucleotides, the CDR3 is TGCAGTGCTAGAGATTTCGCAGGGAACACTGAAGCTTTCTTT.

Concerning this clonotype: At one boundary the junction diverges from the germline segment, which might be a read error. This CDR3 is CASREGGRDYNEQFF. CDR3 bases: TGTGCCAGCAGGGAAGGGGGCAGGGACTACAATGAGCAGTTCTTC. V and J are TRBV2 and TRBJ2-1; 7 nucleotides match TRBD1. CDR1 is SNHLY and CDR2 is FYNNEI in the germline V gene. The CDR3 consists of 15 residues. Based on the CDR3 plus reference TRBV2 and TRBJ2-1, the full variable domain is EPEVTQTPSHQVTQMGQEVILRCVPISNHLYFYWYRQILGQKVEFLVSFYNNEISEKSEIFDDQFSVERPDGSNFTLKIRSTKLEDSAMYFCASREGGRDYNEQFFGPGTRLTVL.

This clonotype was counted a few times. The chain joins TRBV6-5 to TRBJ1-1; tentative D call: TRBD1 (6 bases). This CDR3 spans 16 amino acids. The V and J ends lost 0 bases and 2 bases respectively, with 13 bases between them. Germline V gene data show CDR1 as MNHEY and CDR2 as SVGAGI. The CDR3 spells CASSYSIVDRNTEAFF. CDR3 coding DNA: TGTGCCAGCAGTTACTCGATTGTGGACAGAAACACTGAAGCTTTCTTT.

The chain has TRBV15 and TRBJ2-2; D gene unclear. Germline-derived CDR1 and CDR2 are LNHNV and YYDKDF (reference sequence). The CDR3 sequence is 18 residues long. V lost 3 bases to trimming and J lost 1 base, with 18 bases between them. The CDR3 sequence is CATSRKAPGTLNTGELFF. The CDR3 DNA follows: TGTGCCACCAGCAGGAAGGCACCGGGCACTTTGAACACCGGGGAGCTGTTTTTT.